This TCR beta chain was identified in a study of blood T cell repertoires in COVID-19. Study-level information: The United States, Italy and Spain provided the acute and convalescent COVID-19 samples.

Original analysis: Amplifying reference gene primers gave estimates of nucleated cell counts. The protocol was immunoSEQ multiplex PCR, while the TCRdb copy is restricted to in-frame clones and leaves out a portion. V and J calls and clone size are those listed in that table; D and trimming were worked out from the DNA. The top ten hold 26% of the sample, which has about 180,000 clones, 75% to 80% seen once. V was shortened by 3 bases and J by 7 bases, with 13 bases between the two germline ends. Germline lookup yields CDR1 LNHNV and CDR2 YYDKDF (reference sequence). This CDR3 spans 15 amino acids. V and J are TRBV15 and TRBJ1-6, with no clear D. Input material: peripheral blood. The source is a woman aged 70-85 years with acute or convalescent COVID-19. CDR3 DNA: TGTGCCACCAGCAGCCTCATGACGGGGAATTCACCCCTCCACTTT. As protein: CATSSLMTGNSPLHF.